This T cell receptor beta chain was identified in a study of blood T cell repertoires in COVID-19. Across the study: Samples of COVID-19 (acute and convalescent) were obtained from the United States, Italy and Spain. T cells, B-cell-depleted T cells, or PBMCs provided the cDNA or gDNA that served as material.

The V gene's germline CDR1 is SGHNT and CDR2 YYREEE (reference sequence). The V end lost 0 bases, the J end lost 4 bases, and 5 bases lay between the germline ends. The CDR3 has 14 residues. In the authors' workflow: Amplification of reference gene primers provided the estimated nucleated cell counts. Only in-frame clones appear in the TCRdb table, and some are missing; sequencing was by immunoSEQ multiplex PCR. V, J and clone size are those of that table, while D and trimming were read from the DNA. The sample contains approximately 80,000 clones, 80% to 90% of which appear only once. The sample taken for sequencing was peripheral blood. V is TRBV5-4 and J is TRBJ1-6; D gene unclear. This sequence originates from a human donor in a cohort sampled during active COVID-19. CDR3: CASSLESYNSPLHF. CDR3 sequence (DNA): TGTGCCAGCAGCTTGGAGAGTTATAATTCACCCCTCCACTTT.